This T cell receptor (beta chain) was profiled in a study of human T cells and chemical hapten exposure (dated by TCRdb to 2020 to 2023). Concerning the study at large: For sensitization, 2% DPC in acetone was applied to a 2 cm by 2 cm area of upper inner arm skin. Weekly therapeutic DPC doses were additionally applied to the scalp of patients throughout the roughly 23-week study period. Patch testing was done on the upper back using Finn chambers containing 0.01% DPC, and results were scored after 6 days according to International Contact Dermatitis Research Group standards. Alopecia areata with under or over 50% scalp involvement, alopecia totalis and alopecia universalis were represented in the patient cohort, which was mostly female. Libraries were combined into a pool for sequencing, and differences in TCR yield between samples came mainly from small differences in library volumes within the pool. This study followed changes in the peripheral blood TCR repertoire in vivo during primary and secondary sensitization of alopecia patients to the hapten diphenylcyclopropenone (DPC). Blood samples were taken from patients before sensitization (week 0) and then at 2, 6 and about 24 weeks after DPC sensitization. For TCR sequencing, blood came from 25 to 35 alopecia patients at anywhere from one to four time points (pre-sensitization, 2, 6 and 24 weeks). On the study overall, not on this receptor specifically: Patch test score was positively correlated with the number of PT1 expanded TCRs, with significance at thresholds 8, 16 and 32 but not at 4. Compared with pre-sensitization or healthy control sets, expanded TCRs formed significantly more large CDR3 similarity clusters, which is consistent with antigen-driven responses. Repeated subsampling changed both the strength of the expansion versus patch-test correlation and the threshold at which the correlation became significant. The number of TCRs above 1 in 1000 frequency did not change with DPC sensitization; there was no evidence of global repertoire structure alterations. Alopecia, a presumed autoimmune disease, was present in all patients, so the immune response of the patients might differ from that of healthy individuals.

CDR1 and CDR2 (MDHEN, SYDVKM) derive from the germline V gene. Its CDR3 holds 13 amino acids, cysteine through phenylalanine. Solely the CDR3 DNA is kept, with 39 bases framed from the first base. The trim is 7 bases for V and 2 bases for J, with a gap of 10 bases between the germline ends. With respect to this clonotype: Its antigen specificity is not known. The record has no base qualities; no much larger clone is one base away.

The library was produced with RACE. Sequencing took place on a NextSeq 500. During library preparation, unique molecular identifiers were attached to individual cDNA molecules so that TCRs could be counted in a quantitative, reproducible way. For every blood RNA sample, sequencing covered both the TCR alpha and TCR beta chains. Concerning the study's data processing: The median number of TCRs per sample was approximately 96,000, ranging from about 20,000 to 750,000. The Decombinator software suite was used to annotate V, J and CDR3 in the TCR reads. To make PS versus PT1 abundance plots, every sample was subsampled to the same number of TCRs (28,000). TCRs were defined as expanded if absent before sensitization and observed at least eight times at the 2-week time point. Using fastp trimming at Q25 and MiXCR clonotype assembly, TCRdb reanalyzed the public sequencing data and kept in-frame beta chains. Rows with one shared CDR3 protein collapse into an entry with the most common genes and DNA. TCRdb's processing, not the authors' own work, is the source of the V and J calls. The sample contains hundreds of thousands of distinct CDR3 sequences, just under 6.5% of them found a single time. About 5.6% of the sample is taken by the ten largest.

The sample's time point label, in plain terms: patch test 2, 6 weeks after DPC sensitization. The treatment or condition label on this specimen signifies: therapeutic diphenylcyclopropenone sensitization with weekly scalp DPC. Blood at each patch-test visit was drawn before the patch test was applied. Patients were eligible if aged 18 to 70, diagnosed with alopecia and judged suitable for DPC therapy, and pregnant patients were excluded. Unfractionated whole blood was collected in Tempus Blood RNA tubes, and total RNA was extracted from that blood. The sample here was whole blood, taken in connection with sensitization to the hapten diphenylcyclopropenone (DPC). The sequence links TRBV28 to TRBJ2-3; the D gene remains uncertain. This TCR derives from a woman aged 18-30 years with alopecia areata. Some clones in this sample may be carry-over from other donors' samples. The CDR3 region has the sequence CASKRGPTDTQYF. The sequenced DNA is TGTGCCAGCAAGCGTGGACCCACAGATACGCAGTATTTT.